The following is a T cell receptor (beta chain) sequence with its context. These data belong to a study of T cell changes during pregnancy in multiple sclerosis. Repertoires were generated with immunoSEQ multiplex PCR, while TCRdb's copy carries only in-frame clones and drops some. Of 85,000 to 130,000 clones listed, roughly 92% were seen once; the top ten hold more than 0.95%. This clonotype originated in a female donor with multiple sclerosis, enrolled in a pregnancy study. Material: peripheral blood, obtained in the second trimester of pregnancy.

The CDR3 loop is CASSLGTVNSGANVLTF. CDR3 nucleotide sequence: TGTGCCAGCAGCTTAGGAACGGTTAACTCTGGGGCCAACGTCCTGACTTTC. The gene calls are TRBV11-2 and TRBJ2-6; no clear D gene. Germline lookup yields CDR1 SGHAT and CDR2 FQNNGV. This CDR3 has 17 residues. Trimming removed 1 base from V and 0 bases from J, with 10 bases in between.